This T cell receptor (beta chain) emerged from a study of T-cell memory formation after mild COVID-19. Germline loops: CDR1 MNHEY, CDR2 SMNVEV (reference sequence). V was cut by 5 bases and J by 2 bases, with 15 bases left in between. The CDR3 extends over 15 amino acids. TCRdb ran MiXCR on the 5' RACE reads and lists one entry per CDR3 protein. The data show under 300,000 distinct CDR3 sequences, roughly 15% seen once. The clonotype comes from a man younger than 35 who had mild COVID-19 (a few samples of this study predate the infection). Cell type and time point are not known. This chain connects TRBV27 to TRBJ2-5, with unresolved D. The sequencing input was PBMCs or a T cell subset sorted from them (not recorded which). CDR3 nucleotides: TGTGCCAGCAGTCCAGGACCGACCGATCAAGAGACCCAGTACTTC. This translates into CASSPGPTDQETQYF.